These 29 T cell receptor beta chains came from one sample sequenced in a study of blood T cell repertoires in COVID-19. Libraries were prepared by immunoSEQ multiplex PCR; TCRdb keeps only in-frame clonotypes and omits some of them. The sample holds 130,000 or so clones, about four fifths seen once. The sample comprised peripheral blood. These receptors were collected from a man aged 55 to 70 with acute or convalescent COVID-19.

The chain carries TRBV15 and TRBJ2-7; no clear D. The CDR3 totals 15 residues. V gave up 6 bases and J gave up 0 bases, with 15 bases separating them. Germline CDR1 is LNHNV and CDR2 is YYDKDF (reference sequence). This CDR3 reads CATSPSDSSSYEQYF. The CDR3, as DNA: TGTGCCACCAGTCCCAGTGATTCAAGCTCCTACGAGCAGTACTTC.

The chain carries TRBV19 and TRBJ1-5; 8 nucleotides match TRBD1. The germline V gene has CDR1 LNHDA and CDR2 SQIVND (reference sequence). The V gene end was trimmed by 5 bases and the J gene end by 7 bases; junction bases not matched to a gene: 7. This CDR3 contains 14 residues. CDR3 loop: CASSPGTGGQPQHF. CDR3 bases: TGTGCCAGTAGTCCCGGGACAGGAGGACAGCCCCAGCATTTT.

This clone was recorded only once. This chain uses TRBV6-5 with TRBJ2-1; 9 nucleotides agree with TRBD2. This CDR3 region has 14 residues. From germline, CDR1 is MNHEY and CDR2 SVGAGI. The V gene end was trimmed by 9 bases and the J gene end by 5 bases; junction bases not matched to a gene: 8. CDR3 amino acids: CASTTSGLNNEQFF. The CDR3 DNA is TGTGCCAGTACTACTAGCGGGCTTAACAATGAGCAGTTCTTC.

The chain has TRBV19 and TRBJ2-1; the D gene is possibly TRBD2 (7 bases). Trimming shortened V by 8 bases and J by 4 bases, and 18 bases separated the two germline ends. This CDR3 has 15 residues. CDR1 is LNHDA and CDR2 is SQIVND in the germline V gene (reference sequence). CDR3 sequence reads: CASSPKGGNYNEQFF. The DNA for the CDR3 is TGTGCCAGTTCTCCGAAGGGGGGGAATTACAATGAGCAGTTCTTC.

The J gene is TRBJ1-4, the V gene TRBV3-1 (or the pseudogene TRBV3-2), with 8 nucleotides matching TRBD1. Germline V gives CDR1 LGHDT, CDR2 YNNKEL (reference sequence). The CDR3 is 13 amino acids. V lost 6 bases and J lost 8; bases outside the gene matches: 5. CDR3 coding DNA: TGTGCCAGCAGTCACAGGGGGAGGGAAAAACTGTTTTTT. It codes for CASSHRGREKLFF.

The gene calls are TRBV4-1 and TRBJ2-5, with 7 bases aligning to TRBD2. The ends lost 1 base at V and 5 bases at J; junction bases unmatched: 16. This CDR3 region has 18 residues. CDR1 and CDR2 (germline): MGHRA, YSYEKL. CDR3 bases: TGCGCCAGCAGCCAAGTGAGGGGTTTAGGACTAGTGGGTGAGACCCAGTACTTC. It translates to CASSQVRGLGLVGETQYF.

J is TRBJ2-3 and V is TRBV11-2, with 10 bases that match TRBD1. The CDR3 is 16 residues long. V was clipped by 5 bases and J by 8 bases; unmatched bases: 13. The V gene's germline CDR1 is SGHAT and CDR2 FQNNGV. CDR3 coding DNA: TGTGCCAGCAGCGAGACTGTGACAGGGGGCTCGGGTACGCAGTATTTT. Translated, it gives CASSETVTGGSGTQYF. Together with reference TRBV11-2 and TRBJ2-3, the CDR3 gives the full variable domain: EAGVAQSPRYKIIEKRQSVAFWCNPISGHATLYWYQQILGQGPKLLIQFQNNGVVDDSQLPKDRFSAERLKGVDSTLKIQPAKLEDSAVYLCASSETVTGGSGTQYFGPGTRLTVL.

The chain has TRBV5-1 and TRBJ1-1; 8 bases fit TRBD1. The J segment lost 4 bases and the V segment lost 4 bases, leaving 15 bases of the junction unmatched. Germline V gives CDR1 SGHRS, CDR2 YFSETQ. There are 17 residues in the CDR3. The CDR3 DNA follows: TGCGCCAGCAGCCCCGGGGGGCAGGGGGCAGGAGTCACTGAAGCTTTCTTT. As protein: CASSPGGQGAGVTEAFF.

V gene TRBV4-1 combines with J gene TRBJ1-1; the D gene is possibly TRBD1 (5 bases). Germline V gene lookup returns CDR1 MGHRA and CDR2 YSYEKL. Trimming pared 4 bases from V and 3 bases from J, leaving 12 bases between. The CDR3 totals 14 residues. The CDR3 protein is CASSLAGPDTEAFF. In DNA, the CDR3 is TGCGCCAGCAGCCTCGCGGGGCCCGACACTGAAGCTTTCTTT.

J is TRBJ2-3 and V is TRBV6-1; 14 bases agree with TRBD2. The germline CDR1 and CDR2 sequences are MNHNS and SASEGT. This CDR3 comprises 15 residues. The J segment lost 9 bases and the V segment lost 3 bases, leaving 5 bases of the junction unmatched. CDR3 in DNA: TGTGCCAGCAGTGAGACTAGCGGGGGGGGACGCACGCAGTATTTT. This encodes CASSETSGGGRTQYF.

This chain uses TRBV19 with TRBJ2-5; 10 bases align to TRBD1. Per germline, CDR1 LNHDA and CDR2 SQIVND (reference sequence). V lost 3 bases and J lost 4; bases outside the gene matches: 5. CDR3 size: 15 residues. CDR3 loop: CASSILGQGVETQYF. The DNA for the CDR3 is TGTGCCAGTAGTATCCTAGGACAGGGGGTAGAGACCCAGTACTTC.

The chain employs TRBV13 and TRBJ2-7; 12 positions agree with TRBD1. The CDR3 runs 14 residues. CDR1 PRHDT and CDR2 FYEKMQ come from the germline V gene (reference sequence). With V trimmed by 6 bases and J by 6 bases, 6 bases remained unmatched. CDR3 in amino acids: CASRLGGQGAEQYF. The CDR3 DNA reads as TGTGCCAGCAGACTTGGGGGACAGGGGGCCGAGCAGTACTTC.

The genes are TRBV9 and TRBJ2-5; 7 bases agree with TRBD1. This CDR3 comprises 15 residues. V trimming: 0 bases; J trimming: 5 bases; junction bases outside the gene matches: 7. The V gene's germline CDR1 is SGDLS and CDR2 YYNGEE. The CDR3 DNA follows: TGTGCCAGCAGCGTAGGAGGGGGCGCGTGGGAGACCCAGTACTTC. It yields the protein CASSVGGGAWETQYF.

CDR3 bases: TGTGCCACCAGCAGGACGGGACAGGGAGCTAACTATGGCTACACCTTC. This sequence encodes CATSRTGQGANYGYTF. This chain joins TRBV15 and TRBJ1-2; TRBD1 agrees at 9 bases. The CDR3 has 16 amino acids. Trimming cost V 3 bases and J 0 bases; bases outside gene matches: 5. CDR1 LNHNV and CDR2 YYDKDF come from the germline V gene (reference sequence).

This clone was found once. The rearrangement links TRBV5-4 to TRBJ2-3; D call uncertain. CDR3 size: 14 residues. Germline CDR1 reads SGHNT; CDR2 reads YYREEE (reference sequence). Trimming left V 4 bases short and J 3 bases short, with 12 bases between. CDR3 residues: CASSHPTETDTQYF. The CDR3 DNA follows: TGTGCCAGCAGCCATCCAACAGAAACAGATACGCAGTATTTT. The full variable domain, its missing parts supplied by reference TRBV5-4 and TRBJ2-3, is ETGVTQSPTHLIKTRGQQVTLRCSSQSGHNTVSWYQQALGQGPQFIFQYYREEENGRGNFPPRFSGLQFPNYSSELNVNALELDDSALYLCASSHPTETDTQYFGPGTRLTVL.

The V and J genes are TRBV4-1 and TRBJ1-3; D gene ambiguous. Germline CDR1 MGHRA, CDR2 YSYEKL. The CDR3 is 12 residues long. V lost 4 bases, J lost 16 bases, and 17 bases lay in between. CDR3 in DNA: TGCGCCAGCAGCCGCCGTGCCAGGATCGGCTATTTT. This codes for CASSRRARIGYF.

The gene calls are TRBV5-4 and TRBJ1-4, with a possible D match to TRBD1 (6 bases). This CDR3 is 15 amino acids long. The V gene lost 0 bases and the J gene lost 3 bases, with 9 bases spanning the gap. CDR1 is SGHNT and CDR2 is YYREEE in the germline V gene (reference sequence). The CDR3 coding sequence is TGTGCCAGCAGCTTGGCCGCAGGGGCTAATGAAAAACTGTTTTTT. It specifies CASSLAAGANEKLFF.

The CDR3 spells CASSTRTGSLGGYTF. CDR3 sequence (DNA): TGTGCCAGCAGCACCCGGACAGGTTCGCTCGGGGGCTACACCTTC. The chain is built from TRBV7-2 and TRBJ1-2, with 7 bases fitting TRBD1. The V gene's germline CDR1 is SGHTA and CDR2 FQGNSA. The CDR3 is 15 amino acids. J lost 8 bases, V lost 5 bases, and 14 bases had no gene match.

CDR3 coding DNA: TGTGCCAGCATCATGACAGGGGGCGCGGGCAATGAGCAGTTCTTC. This codes for CASIMTGGAGNEQFF. The chain recombines TRBV28 with TRBJ2-1, with 10 nucleotides matching TRBD1. This CDR3 spans 15 amino acids. Germline values: CDR1 MDHEN, CDR2 SYDVKM. The junction had 9 bases not matched to a gene; V was cut back by 7 bases and J by 6 bases.

The gene calls are TRBV19 and TRBJ1-2; 9 bases match TRBD1. J was trimmed by 6 bases and V by 7 bases; bases with no gene match: 6. CDR3 length: 13 amino acids. The germline CDR1 and CDR2 sequences are LNHDA and SQIVND (reference sequence). This CDR3 is CASTRDRADGYTF. The CDR3 region has the DNA TGTGCCAGTACCCGGGACAGGGCGGATGGCTACACCTTC. The full variable domain, rest sourced from reference TRBV19 and TRBJ1-2, is DGGITQSPKYLFRKEGQNVTLSCEQNLNHDAMYWYRQDPGQGLRLIYYSQIVNDFQKGDIAEGYSVSREKKESFPLTVTSAQKNPTAFYLCASTRDRADGYTFGSGTRLTVV.

This clone was picked up one time. The chain joins TRBV10-3 to TRBJ1-4; D gene ambiguous. Germline CDR1 reads ENHRY; CDR2 reads SYGVKD. The CDR3 is 13 residues long. V was clipped by 3 bases and J by 7 bases, with 9 bases between them. This chain's CDR3 is CAISDPRGEKLFF. Here the CDR3 DNA reads TGTGCCATCAGTGACCCCCGGGGTGAAAAACTGTTTTTT.

V gene TRBV2 combines with J gene TRBJ1-5, with TRBD1 as a possible D gene (6 bases). Germline values: CDR1 SNHLY, CDR2 FYNNEI. Trimming took off 6 bases at V and 6 bases at J, with 12 bases between the two ends. CDR3 length: 13 amino acids. The CDR3, as DNA: TGTGCCAGCAGGGGGGCGCCCCGTCAGCCCCAGCATTTT. Translating gives CASRGAPRQPQHF. Together with reference TRBV2 and TRBJ1-5, the CDR3 gives the full variable domain: EPEVTQTPSHQVTQMGQEVILRCVPISNHLYFYWYRQILGQKVEFLVSFYNNEISEKSEIFDDQFSVERPDGSNFTLKIRSTKLEDSAMYFCASRGAPRQPQHFGDGTRLSIL.

The J gene is TRBJ2-7, the V gene TRBV7-7, with D possibly TRBD2 on 6 matching bases. V was pared by 3 bases and J by 5 bases, with 17 bases between. CDR3 size: 15 residues. The germline gives CDR1 SSHAT, CDR2 FNYEAQ (reference sequence). The chain's CDR3 is CASSLGNSPGDEQYF. Here the CDR3 DNA reads TGTGCCAGCAGCTTGGGTAACTCTCCGGGAGACGAGCAGTACTTC.

This chain connects TRBV5-4 to TRBJ2-5; 15 nucleotides line up with TRBD2. Germline values: CDR1 SGHNT, CDR2 YYREEE (reference sequence). V lost 4 bases to trimming and J lost 5 bases; unmatched junction nucleotides: 6. The CDR3 has 16 residues. CDR3 nucleotide sequence: TGTGCCAGCAGCGTGGGACTAGCGGGGGGCGTGGAGACCCAGTACTTC. It codes for CASSVGLAGGVETQYF.

This chain joins TRBV6-5 and TRBJ2-6; D not resolved. From germline, CDR1 is MNHEY and CDR2 SVGAGI. The CDR3 contains 13 residues. Trimming shortened V by 5 bases and J by 0 bases, and 2 bases separated the two germline ends. CDR3: CASSLSGANVLTF. CDR3 coding DNA: TGTGCCAGCAGTCTCTCTGGGGCCAACGTCCTGACTTTC.

The genes are TRBV5-1 and TRBJ2-7; TRBD1 aligns across 7 bases. Germline V gene sequence: CDR1 SGHRS, CDR2 YFSETQ. The CDR3 runs to 14 residues. J gave up 2 bases and V 0 bases, and 2 bases lay outside the gene matches. CDR3 protein: CASSLVTGAYEQYF. For the CDR3, the DNA is TGCGCCAGCAGCTTGGTAACAGGGGCCTACGAGCAGTACTTC.

The chain recombines TRBV19 with TRBJ1-3; the D gene is possibly TRBD1 (6 bases). Trimming cost V 3 bases and J 0 bases, with 15 bases left between them. The V gene's germline CDR1 is LNHDA and CDR2 SQIVND (reference sequence). This CDR3 is 17 amino acids long. This chain's CDR3 is CASSISPRDNSGNTIYF. CDR3 DNA: TGTGCCAGTAGTATCTCCCCGAGGGACAACTCTGGAAACACCATATATTTT.

The CDR3 region has the DNA TGTGCCAGCAGTTTATTGGCCCCGGGACTAGCGGGAGATGAGCAGTTCTTC. Its protein is CASSLLAPGLAGDEQFF. The chain recombines TRBV27 with TRBJ2-1, with TRBD2 matching 14 bases. The CDR3 spans 17 residues. The junction had 7 bases not matched to a gene; V was cut back by 1 base and J by 8 bases. Germline-derived CDR1 and CDR2 are MNHEY and SMNVEV (reference sequence).

This chain links TRBV7-6 with TRBJ2-2; the D is unclear. V gave up 0 bases and J gave up 4 bases, with 6 bases separating them. The germline V gene has CDR1 SGHVS and CDR2 FNYEAQ. CDR3 length: 14 amino acids. Written as DNA, the CDR3 is TGTGCCAGCAGCTTAGCGTTCTTCACCGGGGAGCTGTTTTTT. This codes for CASSLAFFTGELFF.